The T cell receptor beta chain under discussion was sequenced for a study of T cells in Graves' hyperthyroidism and ophthalmopathy. Findings and caveats of the study: Patients with ophthalmopathy were separated from those with stable hyperthyroidism by a 13 V-J model. Progression to ophthalmopathy was predicted a median of 6.5 months early. Most thyroid clonotypes expanded above 0.001 appeared in blood too.

Graves' hyperthyroidism showing no ophthalmopathy progression within 18 months was considered stable. RNA transcripts gave rise to amplified TCR beta CDR3 regions. A set of HTBI primers served as the primers for a first-round RT-PCR of the TCR CDR3. TCRdb re-called the multiplex PCR reads through MiXCR, storing one row per CDR3 protein. The sample contains 700,000 to 950,000 distinct CDR3 sequences, roughly a third of which appear only once. J gave up 3 bases and V 3 bases, and 10 bases lay outside the gene matches. Per germline, CDR1 DFQATT and CDR2 SNEGSKA (reference sequence). This CDR3 contains 15 residues. This clonotype was observed a single time. Antigen specificity is unknown.

This clonotype was obtained from a woman in her forties with Graves' hyperthyroidism. Sequenced: blood. The rearrangement uses TRBV20-1 and TRBJ1-1, with 7 bases that match TRBD1. The DNA of the CDR3 is TGCAGTGCTAGCCGGTCGGGGACAGCCGACACTGAAGCTTTCTTT. Its protein product is CSASRSGTADTEAFF.